This TCR beta chain was identified in a study of CD8+ T cells in alopecia areata. Study-level background: Treated patients received oral tofacitinib, 5 to 10 mg twice daily. Treated patients received severity scores based on the percentage of scalp area affected. Study conclusions and caveats: Between patients, shared TCR sequences were less clear than in mice. This was possibly due in part to HLA diversity in the patient population. Clonality in lesional scalp, especially alopecia totalis/universalis, exceeded that of normal scalp.

Stated treatment: oral pan-JAK inhibitor, 5-10 mg twice daily. To note about this clone: What it recognizes is unknown.

RNA extraction was followed by reverse transcription into cDNA, which acted as the sequencing template. The table came from immunoSEQ multiplex PCR; TCRdb's copy has only in-frame clones and leaves some out. The table shows 80,000 to 100,000 clones, with roughly 47% occurring only once. This CDR3 region has 15 residues. Looked up from germline, CDR1 is MNHEY and CDR2 is SVGAGI. The germline V and J ends were trimmed by 2 bases and 5 bases, with 15 bases remaining between them. The J gene is TRBJ2-5, the V gene TRBV6-5, with D possibly being TRBD2 (7 bases). This TCR came from a human donor with alopecia areata. The specimen was CD8+ T cells sorted from blood, collected at week 24, from a patient treated with tofacitinib. CDR3 in amino acids: CASSYGGGAWETQYF. The CDR3 bases are TGTGCCAGCAGTTACGGGGGGGGCGCTTGGGAGACCCAGTACTTC.